The 13 T cell receptor beta chains presented below share a single source sample, sequenced in a study of spatial heterogeneity in lung cancer. Regarding time point: blood at routine non-recurrence follow-up after resection. From the 5' RACE reads, TCRdb called clonotypes with MiXCR, one entry per CDR3 protein. The sample includes roughly 71,000 distinct CDR3 sequences, 8% to 9% of them seen just once. The starting material was PBMCs, obtained at follow-up. The receptors were gathered from a female donor with early-stage non-small cell lung cancer.

Only a few counts were recorded for this clonotype. The chain is built from TRBV11-2 and TRBJ1-5; D is undetermined. With 5 bases removed from V and 4 bases from J, the gap between germline ends came to 12 bases. The CDR3 length is 14 residues. Germline V gene data show CDR1 as SGHAT and CDR2 as FQNNGV. CDR3 in DNA: TGTGCCAGCAGCAGAGGATTTAATAATCAGCCCCAGCATTTT. It encodes CASSRGFNNQPQHF. The variable domain in full, completed from reference TRBV11-2 and TRBJ1-5, reads EAGVAQSPRYKIIEKRQSVAFWCNPISGHATLYWYQQILGQGPKLLIQFQNNGVVDDSQLPKDRFSAERLKGVDSTLKIQPAKLEDSAVYLCASSRGFNNQPQHFGDGTRLSIL.

This clonotype appeared many times. The chain couples TRBV19 to TRBJ2-7; no definite D call. CDR1 LNHDA and CDR2 SQIVND come from the germline V gene (reference sequence). Trimming took off 6 bases at V and 3 bases at J, with 12 bases between the two ends. The CDR3 loop spans 13 amino acids. Here the CDR3 DNA reads TGTGCCAGTAGCTCGGACGCCTACTACGAGCAGTACTTC. Its protein product is CASSSDAYYEQYF.

This clonotype was recorded once. This rearrangement joins TRBV10-2 to TRBJ2-7; 7 bases agree with TRBD2. This CDR3 contains 14 residues. After removal of 6 bases from V and 5 bases from J, the junction contained 10 bases not matched to a gene. Germline lookup yields CDR1 WSHSY and CDR2 SAAADI. The CDR3 DNA reads TGCGCCAGCAGGACCCCCACCGGGAGGAACGAGCAGTACTTC. Translated: CASRTPTGRNEQYF.

This clonotype was observed many times. The chain combines TRBV19 with TRBJ2-7; tentatively, D is TRBD1 or TRBD2 (5 bases each). The CDR3 consists of 13 residues. Germline CDR1 is LNHDA and CDR2 is SQIVND (reference sequence). V was clipped by 7 bases and J by 4 bases, with 14 bases between them. CDR3 sequence: CASMRGPDYEQYF. CDR3 sequence (DNA): TGTGCCAGTATGAGGGGCCCGGATTACGAGCAGTACTTC.

The V call is TRBV28, the J call TRBJ1-6; D is undetermined. CDR1 is MDHEN, CDR2 SYDVKM, per germline. The CDR3 is made up of 13 amino acids. The V end was cut by 8 bases, the J end by 3 bases, with 8 bases between. The CDR3 loop is CASHPDYNSPLHF. The CDR3 DNA is TGTGCCAGCCATCCGGACTATAATTCACCCCTCCACTTT.

This clonotype has only a few counts. One end of the junction is discordant with germline, which a read error may explain. The J gene is TRBJ1-1, the V gene TRBV18; TRBD1 matches 7 bases. There are 13 residues in the CDR3. CDR1 is KGHSH and CDR2 is LQKENI in the germline V gene. CDR3 sequence: CVSSRGANTEAFF. The CDR3 DNA sequence: TGTGTCAGCTCCAGGGGGGCGAACACTGAAGCTTTCTTT.

In this sample, this clonotype turned up many times. J is TRBJ1-2 and V is TRBV18; D possibly corresponds to TRBD1 (6 bases). The germline V gene has CDR1 KGHSH and CDR2 LQKENI. With 3 bases removed from V and 4 bases from J, the gap between germline ends came to 12 bases. There are 14 residues in the CDR3. The CDR3 nucleotides are TGTGCCAGCTCACCGGATGGGACAACCTATGGCTACACCTTC. Its translation is CASSPDGTTYGYTF.

Ten or more counts support this clonotype. The V and J genes are TRBV11-1 and TRBJ2-1; 7 bases agree with TRBD2. Trimming took 2 bases from V and 15 from J; bases not matched to a gene: 10. CDR3 length equals 13 residues. CDR1 is SGHAT, CDR2 FQDESV, per germline (reference sequence). For the CDR3, the DNA is TGTGCCAGCAGCTTATCTCCCAGCGGGATTGGGTTCTTC. Its protein product is CASSLSPSGIGFF.

This clonotype was observed a few times. The gene calls are TRBV9 and TRBJ2-1, with 7 bases fitting TRBD1. CDR3 size: 15 residues. Trimming removed 4 bases from V and 2 bases from J; junction bases left unmatched: 6. CDR1 is SGDLS, CDR2 YYNGEE, per germline. The CDR3 region has the DNA TGTGCCAGCAGCCGAAGGGGGCTCACCTACAATGAGCAGTTCTTC. Residues: CASSRRGLTYNEQFF.

There are a few counts of this clonotype. This chain joins TRBV19 and TRBJ1-5; D is unresolved. V dropped 2 bases and J dropped 0 bases, with 11 bases sitting between them. CDR3 size: 16 residues. The germline gives CDR1 LNHDA, CDR2 SQIVND (reference sequence). CDR3 in amino acids: CASSIRHHDSNQPQHF. CDR3 DNA sequence: TGTGCCAGTAGTATACGACACCACGATAGCAATCAGCCCCAGCATTTT.

This clonotype was found many times. V usage is TRBV27 and J usage is TRBJ2-3, with 11 bases lining up with TRBD2. V gave up 7 bases and J gave up 4 bases; unmatched junction bases: 4. Germline V gene sequence: CDR1 MNHEY, CDR2 SMNVEV (reference sequence). The CDR3 is made up of 14 amino acids. The CDR3 DNA is TGTGCCAGCATGACTAGCGGGAACTCAGATACGCAGTATTTT. Translating gives CASMTSGNSDTQYF.

At least ten counts were recorded for this clonotype. This chain joins TRBV30 and TRBJ2-1; D is undetermined. The ends were cut back, 7 bases at V and 0 bases at J, with 4 bases in the middle. CDR3 length: 11 amino acids. Germline CDR1 and CDR2: GTSNPN and SVGIG (reference sequence). The CDR3 here is CALNSYNEQFF. The DNA for the CDR3 is TGTGCCTTAAACTCCTACAATGAGCAGTTCTTC.

CDR3 in amino acids: CASRTGQETQYF. The CDR3 nucleotides are TGTGCCAGCCGGACAGGGCAAGAGACCCAGTACTTC. The chain is built from TRBV28 and TRBJ2-5; 8 nucleotides align to TRBD1. CDR3 length: 12 residues. Germline CDR1 and CDR2: MDHEN and SYDVKM. With 8 bases clipped from V and 2 bases from J, the junction kept 1 base outside the gene matches.